A selection of T cell receptor beta chains follows, all from one sample in a study of cytomegalovirus exposure and HLA in healthy donors. Assay: immunoSEQ multiplex PCR; the TCRdb copy retains only in-frame clones and omits some. The sample lists around 170,000 clones, 82% seen once, with about 0.84% in the top ten. Sequences were obtained from PBMCs. The source of these receptors is a woman younger than 35 in good health and CMV-seronegative. Both conserved end residues are part of each CDR3. Each record gives: D gene, J gene, V gene, clone size, CDR3 DNA, CDR3 protein. D genes are given only for firm matches. The listing skips clone size in some rows; elsewhere it reads once, few, many or a size class.

d_call: TRBD2; j_call: TRBJ2-1; v_call: TRBV6-6; clone_size: -; cdr3_nt: TGTGCCAGCAGTTACCGCGGGAGGGCCAACAATGAGCAGTTCTTC; cdr3_aa: CASSYRGRANNEQFF
d_call: TRBD1; j_call: TRBJ1-3; v_call: TRBV7-9; clone_size: -; cdr3_nt: TGTGCCAGCAGCTTATACCCCCGGACAGGGGGCTCTGGAAACACCATATATTTT; cdr3_aa: CASSLYPRTGGSGNTIYF
d_call: TRBD2; j_call: TRBJ2-2; v_call: TRBV2; clone_size: once; cdr3_nt: TGTGCCAGGAGTCTTTTAGAGGGCGGGGGCACCGGGGAGCTGTTTTTT; cdr3_aa: CARSLLEGGGTGELFF
d_call: TRBD2; j_call: TRBJ2-4; v_call: TRBV7-9; clone_size: once; cdr3_nt: TGTGCCAGCAGTTGGACTAGCGGCAAAAACATTCAGTACTTC; cdr3_aa: CASSWTSGKNIQYF
d_call: -; j_call: TRBJ2-7; v_call: TRBV27; clone_size: -; cdr3_nt: TGTGCCAGCAGTTCAAGAGGGGGTTGGGAACGGGAGCAGTACTTC; cdr3_aa: CASSSRGGWEREQYF
d_call: TRBD1; j_call: TRBJ2-2; v_call: TRBV5-1; clone_size: -; cdr3_nt: TGCGCCAGCAGCCCCCCCGGGACAGGCAACACCGGGGAGCTGTTTTTT; cdr3_aa: CASSPPGTGNTGELFF
d_call: -; j_call: TRBJ2-2; v_call: TRBV7-9; clone_size: -; cdr3_nt: TGTGCCAGCAGACTAGAGGCCGGGGAGCTGTTTTTT; cdr3_aa: CASRLEAGELFF
d_call: -; j_call: TRBJ2-1; v_call: TRBV5-1; clone_size: -; cdr3_nt: TGCGCCAGCAGCTTGGGTCATGGGGGCCCAAGGGATGAGCAGTTCTTC; cdr3_aa: CASSLGHGGPRDEQFF
d_call: -; j_call: TRBJ2-2; v_call: TRBV25-1; clone_size: -; cdr3_nt: TGTGCCAGCAGTTGGGGGCGAAATGCCGGGGAGCTGTTTTTT; cdr3_aa: CASSWGRNAGELFF
d_call: TRBD1; j_call: TRBJ1-2; v_call: TRBV30; clone_size: -; cdr3_nt: TGTGCCTGGAGTGGGACAGGGGGCGTCTATGGCTACACCTTC; cdr3_aa: CAWSGTGGVYGYTF
d_call: -; j_call: TRBJ1-5; v_call: TRBV18; clone_size: once; cdr3_nt: TGTGCCAGCTCAGTTTATAATCAGCCCCAGCATTTT; cdr3_aa: CASSVYNQPQHF
d_call: TRBD2; j_call: TRBJ2-1; v_call: TRBV2; clone_size: -; cdr3_nt: TGTGCCAGCAGTGGCCCTAGCGGGGGGACGAGCTCCTACAATGAGCAGTTCTTC; cdr3_aa: CASSGPSGGTSSYNEQFF